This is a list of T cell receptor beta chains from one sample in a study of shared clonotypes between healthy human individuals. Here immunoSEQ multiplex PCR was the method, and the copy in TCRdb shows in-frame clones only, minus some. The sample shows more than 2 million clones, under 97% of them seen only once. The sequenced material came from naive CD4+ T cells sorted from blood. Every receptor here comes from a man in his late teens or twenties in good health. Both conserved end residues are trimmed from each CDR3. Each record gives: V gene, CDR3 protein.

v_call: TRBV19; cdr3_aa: ASSPRDRNAYEQY
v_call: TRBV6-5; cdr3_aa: ASSYPSGDSPLH
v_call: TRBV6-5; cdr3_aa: ASSESGLAKNIQY
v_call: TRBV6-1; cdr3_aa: ASSEGGGTETQY
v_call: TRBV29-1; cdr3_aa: SVAPGRGHTDTQY
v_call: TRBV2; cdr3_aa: ASSLLKGAGELF
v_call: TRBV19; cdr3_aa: ASPGQFDSGNTIY
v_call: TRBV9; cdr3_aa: ASSFKSSGGTDTQY
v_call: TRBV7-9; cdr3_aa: ASSLLGTSGNTIY
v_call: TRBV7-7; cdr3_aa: ASSLTGSSYNEQF
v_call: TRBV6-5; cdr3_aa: ASSLRLAGNNEQF
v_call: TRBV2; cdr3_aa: ASTIGQTATNEKLF
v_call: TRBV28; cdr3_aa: VTWAPPYEQY
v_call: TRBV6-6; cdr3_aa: ASRNAGPEQF
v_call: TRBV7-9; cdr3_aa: ASSLEGQHTGELF
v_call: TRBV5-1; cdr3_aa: ASRPSTGGGRNTEAF
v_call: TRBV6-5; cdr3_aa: ASSYSSGDEQF
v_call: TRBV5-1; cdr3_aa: ASSLARGLAF
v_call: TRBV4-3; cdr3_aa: ASSVEPSASYEQY
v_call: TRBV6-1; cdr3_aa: ASRRLAGETQY
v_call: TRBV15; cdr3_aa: ATSRGDTTDTQY
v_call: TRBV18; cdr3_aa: ASSPRGATNTGELF
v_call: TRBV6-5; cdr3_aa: ASSSSRGPVTQY
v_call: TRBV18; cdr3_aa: ASSPSWGQGYNEQF
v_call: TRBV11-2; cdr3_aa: ASSSSGTKDTQY
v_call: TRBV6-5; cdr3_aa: ASSYSPGSTDTQY
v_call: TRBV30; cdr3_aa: AWSAWGGEAF
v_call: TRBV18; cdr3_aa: ASSPIGETQY
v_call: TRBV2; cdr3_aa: ASSGLQETQY
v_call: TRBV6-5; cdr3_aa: ASRRASGFSEQY
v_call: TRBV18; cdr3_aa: ASSPLIDQPQH
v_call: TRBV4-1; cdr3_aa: ASSLLKGNEKLF
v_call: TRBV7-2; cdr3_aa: ASSPSYNEQF
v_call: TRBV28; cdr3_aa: ASSSVGSLVYGYT
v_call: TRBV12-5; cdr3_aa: ASGMADRGSYEQY
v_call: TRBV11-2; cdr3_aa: ASSLSGRGLTEAF
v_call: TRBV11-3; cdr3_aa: ASSPAGASYNEQF
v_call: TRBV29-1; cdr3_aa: SVVGAGGTPNTGELF
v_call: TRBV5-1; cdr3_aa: ASSLTGSRGNIQY
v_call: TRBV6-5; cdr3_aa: ASSETDPLAEAF
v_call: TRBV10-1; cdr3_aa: ASRTGLNTEAF
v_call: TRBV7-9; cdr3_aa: ASSFNADQPQH
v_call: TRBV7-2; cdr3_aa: ASSLGGGDPYGYT
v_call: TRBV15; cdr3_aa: ATSPRPGPSSGNTIY
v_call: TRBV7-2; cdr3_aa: ASSLSYNEQF
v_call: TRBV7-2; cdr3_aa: ASSLWGSSQPQH
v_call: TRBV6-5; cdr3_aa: ATRIDSGLSSGYT
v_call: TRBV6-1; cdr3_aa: ASSPGQVVQPQH
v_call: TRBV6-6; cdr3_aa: ASSYSPLAVEQY